This T cell receptor beta chain derives from a study of tumor and adjacent non-tumor tissue in lung cancer. The overall study: Some 4.1 million productive TCRbeta reads were obtained per sample on average.

TCRbeta libraries were built with three rounds of nested PCR, modified from ARM-PCR. TCRdb analysed the multiplex PCR reads with MiXCR anew, one entry per CDR3 protein. The sample has about 110,000 distinct CDR3 sequences, about 63% seen once. Study-wide findings and caveats: Top 100 clones took a larger repertoire share in normal lung.

The CDR3 sequence is 14 residues long. The germline CDR1 and CDR2 sequences are SEHNR and FQNEAQ (reference sequence). V was pared by 5 bases and J by 4 bases, with 14 bases between. No cell sorting was done before RNA was extracted from the tissue. More than 3 cm separated this lung sample from the edge of the tumor. This clonotype was counted many times. What it recognizes is unknown. This chain joins TRBV7-9 and TRBJ1-2, with D perhaps matching TRBD1 (6 bases). This TCR derives from a man aged 60-69 years with non-small cell lung cancer. The sequencing input was distant non-tumor lung tissue. This chain's CDR3 is CASSPPGDGYGYTF. CDR3 bases: TGTGCCAGCAGCCCCCCAGGGGATGGCTATGGCTACACCTTC.